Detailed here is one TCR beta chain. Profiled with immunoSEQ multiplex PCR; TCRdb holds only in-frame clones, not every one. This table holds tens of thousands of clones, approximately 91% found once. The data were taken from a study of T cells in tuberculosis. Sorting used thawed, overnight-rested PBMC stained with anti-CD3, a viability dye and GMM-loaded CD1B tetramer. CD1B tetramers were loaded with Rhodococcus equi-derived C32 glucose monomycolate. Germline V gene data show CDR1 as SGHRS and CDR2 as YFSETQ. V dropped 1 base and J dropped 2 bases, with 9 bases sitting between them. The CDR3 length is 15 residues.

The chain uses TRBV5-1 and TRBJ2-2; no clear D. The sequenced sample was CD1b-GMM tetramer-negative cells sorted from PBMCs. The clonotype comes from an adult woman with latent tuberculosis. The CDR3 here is CASSLNPVNTGELFF. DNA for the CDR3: TGCGCCAGCAGCTTGAATCCGGTAAACACCGGGGAGCTGTTTTTT.